This TCR beta chain was captured by sequencing in a study of T-cell memory formation after mild COVID-19. TCRdb redid the calling of the 5' RACE reads with MiXCR, one entry per CDR3 protein. The table has some 490,000 distinct CDR3 sequences, roughly 18% seen once. In this sample, this clonotype turned up many times. V was shortened by 2 bases and J by 3 bases, with 1 base between the two germline ends. CDR1 LGHNA and CDR2 YNFKEQ come from the germline V gene. The CDR3 is 12 amino acids. The rearrangement uses TRBV4-2 and TRBJ1-4; no firm D call. This clonotype was sampled from an adult woman who had mild COVID-19 (a few samples of this study predate the infection). Cell type and time point are not known. The sequencing input was PBMCs or a T cell subset sorted from them (not recorded which). This CDR3 is CASSQSNEKLFF. CDR3 nucleotides: TGTGCCAGCAGCCAATCTAATGAAAAACTGTTTTTT.